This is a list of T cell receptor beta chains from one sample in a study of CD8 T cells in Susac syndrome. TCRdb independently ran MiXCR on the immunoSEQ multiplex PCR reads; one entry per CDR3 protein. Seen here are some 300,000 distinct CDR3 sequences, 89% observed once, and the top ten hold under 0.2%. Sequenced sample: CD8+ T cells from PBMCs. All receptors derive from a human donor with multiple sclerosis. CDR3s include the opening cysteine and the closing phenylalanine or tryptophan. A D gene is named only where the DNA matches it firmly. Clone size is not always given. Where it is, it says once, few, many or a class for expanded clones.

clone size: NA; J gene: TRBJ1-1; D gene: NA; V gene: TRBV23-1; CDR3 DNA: TGCGCCAGCAGTCAAGAGACCGGGGAAAGGAACACTGAAGCTTTCTTT; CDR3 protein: CASSQETGERNTEAFF
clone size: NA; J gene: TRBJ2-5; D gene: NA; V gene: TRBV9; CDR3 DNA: TGTGCCAGCAGCGTAAGTGGTGCTTACCAAGAGACCCAGTACTTC; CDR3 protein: CASSVSGAYQETQYF
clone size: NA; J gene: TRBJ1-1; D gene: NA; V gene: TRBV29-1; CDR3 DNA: TGCAGCGTTGAAGGGAACACCGAGAAAGCTTTCTTT; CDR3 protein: CSVEGNTEKAFF
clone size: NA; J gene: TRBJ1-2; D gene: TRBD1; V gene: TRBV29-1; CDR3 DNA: TGCAGCGTGGGGACAGGGGCGGTTGGCTACACCTTC; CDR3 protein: CSVGTGAVGYTF
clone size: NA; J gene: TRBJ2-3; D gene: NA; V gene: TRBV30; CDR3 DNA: TGTGCCTGGAGCGGGGATACAGATACGCAGTATTTT; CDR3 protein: CAWSGDTDTQYF
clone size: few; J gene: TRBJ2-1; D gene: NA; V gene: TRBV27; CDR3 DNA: TGTGCCAGCAGTGTGGGGACCCTCAATGAGCAGTTCTTC; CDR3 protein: CASSVGTLNEQFF
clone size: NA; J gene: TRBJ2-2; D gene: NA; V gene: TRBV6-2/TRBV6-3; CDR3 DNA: TGTGCCAGCAGTCTTCGGGACACCGGGGAGCTGTTTTTT; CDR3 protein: CASSLRDTGELFF
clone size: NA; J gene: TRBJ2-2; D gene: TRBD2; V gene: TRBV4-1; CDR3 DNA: TGCGCCAGCACCGGACTAGCGGGGGGCCTGAACACCGGGGAGCTGTTTTTT; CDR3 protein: CASTGLAGGLNTGELFF
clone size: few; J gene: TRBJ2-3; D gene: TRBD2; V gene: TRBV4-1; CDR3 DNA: TGCGCCACCCAGCTAGCGGGGGGACCAGATACGCAGTATTTT; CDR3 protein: CATQLAGGPDTQYF
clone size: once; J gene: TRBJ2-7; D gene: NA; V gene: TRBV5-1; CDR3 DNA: TGCGCCAGCAGGAACGGGAACTCCTACGAGCAGTACTTC; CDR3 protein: CASRNGNSYEQYF
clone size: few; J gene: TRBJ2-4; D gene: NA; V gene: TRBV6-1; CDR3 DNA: TGTGCCAGCGCACTGGGAGCCAAAAACATTCAGTACTTC; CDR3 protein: CASALGAKNIQYF
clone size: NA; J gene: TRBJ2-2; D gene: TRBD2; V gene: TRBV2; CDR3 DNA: TGTGCCAGCAGTGGTAGCGGGAGGGCCACCGGGGAGCTGTTTTTT; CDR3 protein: CASSGSGRATGELFF
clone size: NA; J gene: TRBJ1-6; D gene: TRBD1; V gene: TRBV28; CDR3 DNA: TGTGCCAGCAGTTTAAAGGGGGCTAATTCACCCCTCCACTTT; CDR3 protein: CASSLKGANSPLHF
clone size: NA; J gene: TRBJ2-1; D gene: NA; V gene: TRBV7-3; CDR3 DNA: TGTGCCAGCAGCTTATTGGCGGGAAACTACAATGAGCAGTTCTTC; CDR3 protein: CASSLLAGNYNEQFF
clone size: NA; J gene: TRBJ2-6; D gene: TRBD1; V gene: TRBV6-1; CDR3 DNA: TGTGCCAGCACTGGGACAGATCCCCCCCTCGGGGCCAACGTCCTGACTTTC; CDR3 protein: CASTGTDPPLGANVLTF
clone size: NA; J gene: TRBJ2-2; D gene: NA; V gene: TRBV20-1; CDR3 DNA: TGCAGTGCTAGTCGATTGGGTATGGATGACCACACCGGGGAGCTGTTTTTT; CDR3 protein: CSASRLGMDDHTGELFF
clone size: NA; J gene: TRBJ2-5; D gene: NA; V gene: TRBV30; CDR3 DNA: TGTGCCTGGAGTGCGCAGGGGCGTGAGACCCAGTACTTC; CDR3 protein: CAWSAQGRETQYF
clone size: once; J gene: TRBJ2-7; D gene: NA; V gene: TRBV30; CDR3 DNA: TGTGCCTGGAGTGAAGAGTTCTCCGAGCAGTACTTC; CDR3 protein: CAWSEEFSEQYF
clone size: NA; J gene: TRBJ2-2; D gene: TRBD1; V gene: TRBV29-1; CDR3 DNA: TGCAGCGTTGATAGGACAGGGGAGTCCGGGGAGCTGTTTTTT; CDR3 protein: CSVDRTGESGELFF
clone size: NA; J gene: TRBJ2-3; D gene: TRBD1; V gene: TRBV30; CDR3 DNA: TGTGCCTGGACCCACGGGACAGGAGATACGCAGTATTTT; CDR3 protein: CAWTHGTGDTQYF
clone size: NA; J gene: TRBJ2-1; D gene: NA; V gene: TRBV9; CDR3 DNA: TGTGCCAGCAGCGTAGAGGACGGCTACAATGAGCAGTTCTTC; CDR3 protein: CASSVEDGYNEQFF
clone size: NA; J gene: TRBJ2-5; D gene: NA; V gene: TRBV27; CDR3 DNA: TGTGCCAGCAGTAAAGGAGGTACCCAGTACTTC; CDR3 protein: CASSKGGTQYF
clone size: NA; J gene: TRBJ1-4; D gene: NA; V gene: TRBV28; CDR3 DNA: TGTGCCAGCAGCCCCGATGGGTGGTACTTACTGTTTTTT; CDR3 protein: CASSPDGWYLLFF
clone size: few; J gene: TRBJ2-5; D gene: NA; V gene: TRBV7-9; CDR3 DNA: TGTGCCAGCAGCCGGCAAGAGACCCAGTACTTC; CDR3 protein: CASSRQETQYF
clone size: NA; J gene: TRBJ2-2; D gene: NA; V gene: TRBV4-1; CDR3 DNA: TGCGCCAGCAGCCTCCTGGGAGGGGGGTACACCGGGGAGCTGTTTTTT; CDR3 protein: CASSLLGGGYTGELFF
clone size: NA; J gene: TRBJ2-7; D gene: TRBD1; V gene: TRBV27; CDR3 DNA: TGTGCCAGCAGTTTGATCGGGACAGGGGACTACGAGCAGTACTTC; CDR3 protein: CASSLIGTGDYEQYF
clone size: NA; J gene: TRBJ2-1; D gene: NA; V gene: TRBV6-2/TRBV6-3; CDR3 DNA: TGTGCCAGCAGTTATTCACTGTCCCGAAGAAATGAGCAGTTCTTC; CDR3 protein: CASSYSLSRRNEQFF
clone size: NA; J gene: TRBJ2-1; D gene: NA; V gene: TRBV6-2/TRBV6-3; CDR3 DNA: TGTGCCAGCAGCTCCTATGGGGAAGGGTACAATGAGCAGTTCTTC; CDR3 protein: CASSSYGEGYNEQFF
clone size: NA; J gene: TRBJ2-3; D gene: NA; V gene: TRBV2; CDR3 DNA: TGTGCCAGCAGTGCCTTGAAGTACACAGATACGCAGTATTTT; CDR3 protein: CASSALKYTDTQYF
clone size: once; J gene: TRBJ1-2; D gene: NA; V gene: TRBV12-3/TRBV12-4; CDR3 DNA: TGTGCCAGCAGCCCCCAGTTTGGCAGGGGCCACTATGGCTACACCTTC; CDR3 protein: CASSPQFGRGHYGYTF
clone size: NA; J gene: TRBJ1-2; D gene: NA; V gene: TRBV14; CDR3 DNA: TGTGCCAGCAGCCAAGGATCTAGACGGGGCCCCTGGGGATATGGCTACACCTTC; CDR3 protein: CASSQGSRRGPWGYGYTF
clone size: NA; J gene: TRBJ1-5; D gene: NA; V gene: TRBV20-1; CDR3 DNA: TGCAGTGCTAGTCCCCGGACATACAATCAGCCCCAGCATTTT; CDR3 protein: CSASPRTYNQPQHF
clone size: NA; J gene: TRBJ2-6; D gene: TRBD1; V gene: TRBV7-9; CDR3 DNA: TGTGCCGCTACAGGGGCGGAAATCGGCAACGTCCTGACTTTC; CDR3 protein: CAATGAEIGNVLTF
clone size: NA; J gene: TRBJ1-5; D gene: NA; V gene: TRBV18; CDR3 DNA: TGTGCCAGCTCACCTACTTCGGGGCGAGGGGGAGATCAGCCCCAGCATTTT; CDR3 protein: CASSPTSGRGGDQPQHF
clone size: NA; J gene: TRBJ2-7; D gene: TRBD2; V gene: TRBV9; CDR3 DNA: TGTGCCAGCAGCGCGCGGACTAGCTCCTACGAGCAGTACTTC; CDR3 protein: CASSARTSSYEQYF
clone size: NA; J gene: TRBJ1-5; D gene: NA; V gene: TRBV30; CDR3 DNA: TGTGCCTGGAGTGTCCAGGCCACCAATCAGCCCCAGCATTTT; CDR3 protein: CAWSVQATNQPQHF
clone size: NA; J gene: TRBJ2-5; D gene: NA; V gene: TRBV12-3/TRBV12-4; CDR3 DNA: TGTGCCAGCAGTCAACAGGGTCCCGGGGAGACCCAGTACTTC; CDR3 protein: CASSQQGPGETQYF
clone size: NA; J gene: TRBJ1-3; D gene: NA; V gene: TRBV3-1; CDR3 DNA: TGTGCCAGCAGCTTCAACATCTGGAACTCTGGAAACACCATATATTTT; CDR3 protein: CASSFNIWNSGNTIYF
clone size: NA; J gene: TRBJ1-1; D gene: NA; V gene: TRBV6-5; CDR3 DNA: TGTGCCAGCAGTCCTACGGGATTCTCGAACACTGAAGCTTTCTTT; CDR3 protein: CASSPTGFSNTEAFF
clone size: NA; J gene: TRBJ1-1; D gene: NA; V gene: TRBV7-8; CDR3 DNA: TGTGCCAGCACCCATAGTGGGGGCAGGGCGGACACTGAAGCTTTCTTT; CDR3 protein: CASTHSGGRADTEAFF
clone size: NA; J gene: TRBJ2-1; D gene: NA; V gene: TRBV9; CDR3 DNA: TGTGCCAGCAGCCCTCAGTTTAACTCCTACAATGAGCAGTTCTTC; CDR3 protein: CASSPQFNSYNEQFF
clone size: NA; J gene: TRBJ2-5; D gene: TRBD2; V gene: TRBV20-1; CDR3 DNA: TGCAGTGCTAGCCCCGGTTCAGGGCCGGGACTAGCGGGAGAGTGGGAGACCCAGTACTTC; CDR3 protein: CSASPGSGPGLAGEWETQYF
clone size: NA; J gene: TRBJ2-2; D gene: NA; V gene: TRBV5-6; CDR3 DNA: TGTGCCAGCAGCTTTATACAGAACACCGGGGAGCTGTTTTTT; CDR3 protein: CASSFIQNTGELFF
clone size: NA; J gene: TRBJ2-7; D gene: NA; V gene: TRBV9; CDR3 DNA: TGTGCCAGCAGCGTAGACCCTAGCCCCTACGAGCAGTACTTC; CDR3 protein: CASSVDPSPYEQYF
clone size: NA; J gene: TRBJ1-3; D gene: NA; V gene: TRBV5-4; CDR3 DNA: TGTGCCAGCGGTCAGGGGATTGGAAACACCATATATTTT; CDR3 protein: CASGQGIGNTIYF
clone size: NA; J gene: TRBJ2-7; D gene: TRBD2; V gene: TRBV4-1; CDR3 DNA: TGCGCCAGCAGCCAAGACCCCGGGCTAGCGGGGGCCTCCTACGAGCAGTACTTC; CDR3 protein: CASSQDPGLAGASYEQYF
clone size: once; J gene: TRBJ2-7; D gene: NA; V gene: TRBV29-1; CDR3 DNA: TGCAGCGTAGCCCCTCGAGGGGGGTTTTCCTACGAGCAGTACTTC; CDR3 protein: CSVAPRGGFSYEQYF
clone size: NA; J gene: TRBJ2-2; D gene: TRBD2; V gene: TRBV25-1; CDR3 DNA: TGTGCCAGCGGGGAGGGGCTGCTGTTTTTT; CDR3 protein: CASGEGLLFF
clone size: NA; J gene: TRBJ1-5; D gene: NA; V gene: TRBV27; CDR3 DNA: TGTGCCAGCAGTTTAGGGGGGAGGTATCAGCCCCAGCATTTT; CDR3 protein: CASSLGGRYQPQHF